Below, one T cell receptor (beta chain) is given with its context. The CDR3 contains 16 residues. Germline V gene data show CDR1 as SEHNR and CDR2 as FQNEAQ (reference sequence). V trimming: 6 bases; J trimming: 1 base; junction bases outside the gene matches: 9. TCRdb re-called the 5' RACE reads through MiXCR, storing one row per CDR3 protein. This table has 550,000 to 600,000 distinct CDR3 sequences, approximately 21% appearing once. The sample is drawn from a study of T-cell memory formation after mild COVID-19. The sequence came from an adult woman who had mild COVID-19 (a few samples of this study predate the infection). Cell type and time point are not known. What was sequenced was PBMCs or a T cell subset sorted from them (not recorded which). The chain couples TRBV7-9 to TRBJ2-3; the match to TRBD1 covers 8 bases. CDR3 sequence (DNA): TGTGCCAGCAGTTCGCCTCCGGGACAGGGCACAGATACGCAGTATTTT. Amino acid sequence: CASSSPPGQGTDTQYF.